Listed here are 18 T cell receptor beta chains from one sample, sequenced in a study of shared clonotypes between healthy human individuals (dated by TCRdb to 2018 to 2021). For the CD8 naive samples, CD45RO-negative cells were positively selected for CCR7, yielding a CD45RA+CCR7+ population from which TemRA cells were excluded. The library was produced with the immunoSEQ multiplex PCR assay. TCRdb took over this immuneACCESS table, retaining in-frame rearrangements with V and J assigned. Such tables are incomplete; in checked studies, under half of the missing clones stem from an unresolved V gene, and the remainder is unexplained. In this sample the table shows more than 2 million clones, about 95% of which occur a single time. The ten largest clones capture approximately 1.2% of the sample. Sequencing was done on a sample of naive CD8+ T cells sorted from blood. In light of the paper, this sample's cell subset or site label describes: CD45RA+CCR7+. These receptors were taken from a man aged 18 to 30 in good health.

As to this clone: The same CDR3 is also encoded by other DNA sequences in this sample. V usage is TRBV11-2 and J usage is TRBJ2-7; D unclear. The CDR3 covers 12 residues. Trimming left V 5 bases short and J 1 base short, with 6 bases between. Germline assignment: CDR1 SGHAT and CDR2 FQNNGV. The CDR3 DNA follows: TGTGCCAGCAGCCTAGGATCCTACGAGCAGTACTTC. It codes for CASSLGSYEQYF.

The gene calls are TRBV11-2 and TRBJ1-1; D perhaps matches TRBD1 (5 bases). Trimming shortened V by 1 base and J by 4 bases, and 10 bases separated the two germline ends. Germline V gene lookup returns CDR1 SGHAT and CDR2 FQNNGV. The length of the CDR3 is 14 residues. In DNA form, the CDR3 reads TGTGCCAGCAGCTTAGGAGGGGCGCGCACTGAAGCTTTCTTT. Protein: CASSLGGARTEAFF.

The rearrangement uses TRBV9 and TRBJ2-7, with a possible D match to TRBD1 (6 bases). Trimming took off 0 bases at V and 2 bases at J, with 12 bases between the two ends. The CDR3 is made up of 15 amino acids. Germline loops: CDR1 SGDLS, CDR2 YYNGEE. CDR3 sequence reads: CASSVGQGLPYEQYF. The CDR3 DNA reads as TGTGCCAGCAGCGTAGGCCAGGGGTTGCCCTACGAGCAGTACTTC. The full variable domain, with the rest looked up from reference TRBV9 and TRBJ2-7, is DSGVTQTPKHLITATGQRVTLRCSPRSGDLSVYWYQQSLDQGLQFLIQYYNGEERAKGNILERFSAQQFPDLHSELNLSSLELGDSALYFCASSVGQGLPYEQYFGPGTRLTVT.

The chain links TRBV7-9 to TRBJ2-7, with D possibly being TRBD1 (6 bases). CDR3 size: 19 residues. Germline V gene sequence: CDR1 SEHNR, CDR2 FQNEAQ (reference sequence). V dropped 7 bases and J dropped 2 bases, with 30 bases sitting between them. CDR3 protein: CASTPPAGAWIGGPYEQYF. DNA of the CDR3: TGTGCCAGCACCCCGCCGGCAGGGGCGTGGATTGGTGGGCCCTACGAGCAGTACTTC.

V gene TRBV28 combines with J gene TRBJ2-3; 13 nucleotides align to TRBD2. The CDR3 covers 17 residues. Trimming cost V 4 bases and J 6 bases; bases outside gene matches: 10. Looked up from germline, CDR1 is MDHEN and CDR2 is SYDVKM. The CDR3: CASSSPWTSGSADTQYF. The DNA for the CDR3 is TGTGCCAGCAGTTCCCCCTGGACTAGCGGGAGTGCGGATACGCAGTATTTT.

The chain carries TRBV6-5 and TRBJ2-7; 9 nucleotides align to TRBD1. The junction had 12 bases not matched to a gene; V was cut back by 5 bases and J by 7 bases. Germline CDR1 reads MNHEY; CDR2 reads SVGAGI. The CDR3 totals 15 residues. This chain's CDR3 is CASSNLLQGAQEQYF. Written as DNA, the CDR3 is TGTGCCAGCAGTAACCTTCTACAGGGGGCACAGGAGCAGTACTTC.

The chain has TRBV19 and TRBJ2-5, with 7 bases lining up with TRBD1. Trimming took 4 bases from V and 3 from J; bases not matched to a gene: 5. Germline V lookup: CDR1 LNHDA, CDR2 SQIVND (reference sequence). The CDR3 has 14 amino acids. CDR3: CASSTLTGEETQYF. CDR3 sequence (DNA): TGTGCCAGTAGTACCCTAACAGGGGAAGAGACCCAGTACTTC.

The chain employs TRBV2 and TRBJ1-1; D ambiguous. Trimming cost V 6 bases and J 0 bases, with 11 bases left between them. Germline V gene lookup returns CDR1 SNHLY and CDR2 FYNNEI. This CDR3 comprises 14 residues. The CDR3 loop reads CASSHKTLNTEAFF. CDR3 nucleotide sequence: TGTGCCAGCAGCCATAAGACGTTGAACACTGAAGCTTTCTTT.

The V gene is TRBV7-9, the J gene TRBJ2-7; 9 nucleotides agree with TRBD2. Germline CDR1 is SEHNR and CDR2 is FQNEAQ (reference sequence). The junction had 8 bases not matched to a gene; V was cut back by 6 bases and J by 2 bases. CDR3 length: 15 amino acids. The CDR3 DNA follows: TGTGCCAGCAGTTCCAGCGGGGGGAAAGCCTACGAGCAGTACTTC. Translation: CASSSSGGKAYEQYF.

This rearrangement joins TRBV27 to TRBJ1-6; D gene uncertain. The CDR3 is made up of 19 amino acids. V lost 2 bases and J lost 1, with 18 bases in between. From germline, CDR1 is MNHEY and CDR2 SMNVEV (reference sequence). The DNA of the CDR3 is TGTGCCAGCAGTTTACGTTATACGAGGGATAGATCCTATAATTCACCCCTCCACTTT. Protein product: CASSLRYTRDRSYNSPLHF.

The CDR3 DNA sequence: TGTGCCTGGATTCCGGGGGCAGGGTCCTACGAGCAGTACTTC. This gives the protein CAWIPGAGSYEQYF. The chain is built from TRBV30 and TRBJ2-7; D could derive from TRBD1 or TRBD2 (6 bases each). The CDR3 has 14 residues. V gave up 4 bases and J gave up 1 base, with 14 bases separating them. Germline V lookup: CDR1 GTSNPN, CDR2 SVGIG (reference sequence). Supplemented by reference TRBV30 and TRBJ2-7, the full variable domain reads SQTIHQWPATLVQPVGSPLSLECTVEGTSNPNLYWYRQAAGRGLQLLFYSVGIGQISSEVPQNLSASRPQDRQFILSSKKLLLSDSGFYLCAWIPGAGSYEQYFGPGTRLTVT.

DNA of the CDR3: TGTGCCAGTAGTATCCCAAATTCACCCCTCCACTTT. Translated, it gives CASSIPNSPLHF. V usage is TRBV19 and J usage is TRBJ1-6; D not certain. Germline V lookup: CDR1 LNHDA, CDR2 SQIVND (reference sequence). Between the trimmed V and J ends, which lost 3 bases and 7 bases, there was a span of 4 bases. The CDR3 sequence is 12 residues long.

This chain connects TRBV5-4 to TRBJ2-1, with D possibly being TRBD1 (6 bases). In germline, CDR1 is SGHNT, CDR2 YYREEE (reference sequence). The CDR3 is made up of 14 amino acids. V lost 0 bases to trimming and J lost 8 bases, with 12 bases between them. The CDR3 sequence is CASSLVPGADEQFF. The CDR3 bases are TGTGCCAGCAGCTTGGTACCAGGGGCCGATGAGCAGTTCTTC.

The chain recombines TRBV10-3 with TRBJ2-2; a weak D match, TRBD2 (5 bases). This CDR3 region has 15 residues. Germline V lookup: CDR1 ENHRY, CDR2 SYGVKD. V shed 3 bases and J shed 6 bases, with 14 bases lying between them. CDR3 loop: CAISDPGSSPGELFF. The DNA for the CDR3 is TGTGCCATCAGTGATCCTGGGAGCAGCCCCGGGGAGCTGTTTTTT.

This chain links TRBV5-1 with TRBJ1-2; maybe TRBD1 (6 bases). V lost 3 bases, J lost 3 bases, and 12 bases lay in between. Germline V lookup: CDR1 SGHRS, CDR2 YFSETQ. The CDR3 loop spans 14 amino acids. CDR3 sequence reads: CASSYDRTDYGYTF. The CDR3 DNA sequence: TGCGCCAGCAGCTACGACAGGACCGACTATGGCTACACCTTC.

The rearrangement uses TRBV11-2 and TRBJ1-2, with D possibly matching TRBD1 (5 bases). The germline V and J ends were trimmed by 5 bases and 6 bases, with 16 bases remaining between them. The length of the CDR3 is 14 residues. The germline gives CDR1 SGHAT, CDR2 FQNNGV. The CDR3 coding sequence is TGTGCCAGCAGCGAATATGCGGGGGGAGATGGCTACACCTTC. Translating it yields CASSEYAGGDGYTF.

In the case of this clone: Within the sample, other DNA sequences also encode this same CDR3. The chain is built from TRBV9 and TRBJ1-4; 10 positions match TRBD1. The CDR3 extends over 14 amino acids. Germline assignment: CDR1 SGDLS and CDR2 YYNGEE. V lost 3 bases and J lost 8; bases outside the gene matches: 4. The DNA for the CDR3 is TGTGCCAGCAGCGGGACAGGGGGAGGCGAAAAACTGTTTTTT. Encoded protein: CASSGTGGGEKLFF. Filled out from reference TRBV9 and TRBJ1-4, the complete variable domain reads DSGVTQTPKHLITATGQRVTLRCSPRSGDLSVYWYQQSLDQGLQFLIQYYNGEERAKGNILERFSAQQFPDLHSELNLSSLELGDSALYFCASSGTGGGEKLFFGSGTQLSVL.

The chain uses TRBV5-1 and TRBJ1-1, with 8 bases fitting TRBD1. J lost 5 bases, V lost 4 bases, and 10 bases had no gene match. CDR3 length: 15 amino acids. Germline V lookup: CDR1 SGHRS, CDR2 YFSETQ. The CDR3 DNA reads TGCGCCAGCAGCGAGGATGGGACAGGACGGACTGAAGCTTTCTTT. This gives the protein CASSEDGTGRTEAFF. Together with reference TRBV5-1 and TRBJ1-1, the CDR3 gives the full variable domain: KAGVTQTPRYLIKTRGQQVTLSCSPISGHRSVSWYQQTPGQGLQFLFEYFSETQRNKGNFPGRFSGRQFSNSRSEMNVSTLELGDSALYLCASSEDGTGRTEAFFGQGTRLTVV.